Included here is one T cell receptor beta chain sequence, with context. Its target antigen remains unknown. Nothing much larger sits one base from this clone, and base qualities are not available. This entry belongs to a study of cytomegalovirus exposure and HLA in healthy donors (dated by TCRdb to 2016 to 2017). Regarding the study in general: According to an earlier analysis of 550 to 750 of the donors, about 170 million T cells yielded approximately 120 million unique TCR beta sequences and about 300 Gb of sequence data. In addition to the first cohort of roughly 670 subjects, a separate validation cohort of around 110 different subjects was used. To study patterns of TCR occurrence, a later analysis re-analyzed previously published TCR beta repertoires from more than 550 donors and added high-resolution HLA genotyping. Because of strong linkage in the cohort, a few DR-DQ haplotypes were treated as single units for association and clustering. To predict cytomegalovirus infection status, the study combined high-throughput TCR immunosequencing, statistical association of individual TCRs with disease status, and machine learning. Typing coverage varied by locus: about 620-640 donors for A, B, C, DRB1 and DQB1; some 520 for DQA1; about 590 for DPA1; some 470 for DPB1. A later genetic analysis took genome-wide SNP genotypes for about three fifths of the 666 donors and used that subset as a discovery cohort. HLA typing included class I and class II loci at four-digit resolution. An early release that covered fewer than 800 HLA-typed donors contained 250 to 350 gigabases of sequencing data and around 80 million unique TCR sequences. The T cell repertoires of 670 or so subjects were profiled by immunosequencing and related to cytomegalovirus serostatus. An earlier analysis of 587 of the donors used high-throughput TCR beta sequencing to judge whether each TCR beta V gene segment behaved as functional or pseudogenic. The aim of the study was to test whether cataloging public T cell receptors could identify signatures of past pathogen exposure. Rather than using new phenotypic data, the later analysis identified candidate immune exposures from TCR beta sequences and from how often those sequences occurred across donors. Of the roughly 400 genotyped donors, approximately 81% were placed in the genetic ancestry cluster associated with self-reported Caucasian donors. Every discovery cohort repertoire had been produced on one sequencing platform. On average, 235,054 unique TCR beta nucleotide sequences were sequenced per donor among some 420 genotyped donors of the cohort, with roughly 20% of those sequences being non-productive. Alongside the repertoire data, information on donor age, sex, ethnicity and CMV serostatus was compiled. What the work shows at the level of the full study, not this receptor alone: In this cohort, only TCR beta chains were sequenced, and detectable features were limited by the absence of alpha or paired-chain data. A total of around 150 TCR beta chains were listed by the study as associated with cytomegalovirus. Some IMGT-functional V segments, including TRBV6-2 and TRBV6-3, could not be distinguished by the 87-base-pair reads and were therefore excluded. In a later analysis, some 18,000 TCR beta sequences were associated with specific HLA alleles at a false discovery rate of 0.05. Correlated functional status among segregating V segments might reflect linkage disequilibrium, but an unknown experimental factor could not be ruled out. A later analysis reported that several top co-occurrence clusters appeared linked to parvovirus B19, influenza, CMV and Epstein-Barr virus. Compared with the approximately 720-donor mean, donors in an Asian-associated ancestry cluster had fewer N-insertions in productive TCRs, according to a later genetic analysis. Because counts were too low, more than 15 rarely observed V segments, including chromosome 9 orphons, were left out of the earlier analysis of a few hundred of the donors. An earlier analysis of approximately 590 of the donors showed that most TCR beta V segments appeared in productive rearrangements either about 87% or about 30% of the time, which broadly matched IMGT annotations. In a later analysis, most CMV-associated TCR beta chains were found to appear HLA-restricted, with HLA associations seemingly driven largely by CMV exposure. In vitro tests confirmed that a few of the cytomegalovirus-associated TCR beta chains recognize cytomegalovirus antigens. Presence/absence analyses assumed roughly uniform sequencing depth across donors, an assumption that may not hold. V-gene and J-gene trimming of TCR beta chains was associated with a missense DCLRE1C variant in a later genetic analysis, and the association was replicated in an independent cohort. Because HLA typing was missing for some donors at each locus, association tests included only the typed subset. When HLA alleles, especially DR and DQ, strongly co-occurred, attributing TCR associations to individual alleles was difficult. According to the authors, the approach could potentially be generalized to other disease states and immunological phenotypes. The sequencing pipeline was judged likely to have produced a cluster of highly shared sequence variants as a technical artifact. A later analysis found that TCR association rates varied across HLA loci, with DRB1 alleles showing the most associated TCRs and HLA-C alleles the fewest. A further reported finding was that TCR beta sequences accurately predicted the HLA-A and HLA-B alleles for most subjects in the first cohort. Across donors, most TCR sequences were observed very rarely, whereas some public TCRs were present in many individuals. A later analysis found that HLA-associated TCR beta chains were more clonally expanded and had lower generation probabilities than equally common non-associated chains. The classifier was reported to diagnose cytomegalovirus status with high specificity and sensitivity in both the original cohort and the validation cohort. For the cohort, immune exposure information was limited to CMV serostatus.

Taken from cysteine to phenylalanine, the CDR3 has 14 residues. Only CDR3 DNA remains: 42 bases, in frame from the first base. V and J lose 3 bases and 4 bases, and a span of 12 bases separates them. Looking up the germline V gene yields CDR1 KGHSH and CDR2 LQKENI. Libraries were built with the immunoSEQ multiplex PCR assay. For the multiplex PCR, a mixture combining 60 forward primers for TCR Vbeta segments and 13 reverse primers for TCR Jbeta segments was used. Amplification of the CDR3 region of rearranged TCR beta genes was performed with a multiplex PCR assay on genomic DNA. On the Illumina HiSeq System, the amplified TCR beta libraries were sequenced as 87-base-pair reads. From the authors' description of their analysis: A later analysis tallied around 82 million unique TCR beta chains across the approximately 670 repertoires, and some 10 million of those chains were shared by two or more donors. A nearest-neighbor algorithm error-corrected the raw reads and collapsed the reads into unique sequences, merging closely related sequences to remove PCR and sequencing errors. Alignment of CDR3 sequences to IMGT reference sequences was used to assign V, D and J gene segments. For a sequence to be retained, a match of at least six nucleotides was required to both a V gene segment and a J gene segment. Rearrangements were called productive when the CDR3 lacked stop codons and stayed in frame with V and J; all others were non-productive. Following IMGT convention, CDR3 was defined as the stretch from the second conserved V-encoded cysteine to the conserved J-encoded phenylalanine. Sequences without an unambiguous match to a single V gene segment were excluded from the earlier analysis of several hundred of the donors. In an earlier analysis of 450 to 750 of the donors, a V segment was called functional when productive rearrangements were above 56.7%, and segregating when the standard deviation between donors exceeded 5%. A statistical classification framework was built for diagnosing cytomegalovirus status from the catalog of TCR beta chain sequences. V and J gene assignment, in a later analysis, came from comparing TCR nucleotide sequences with IMGT/GENE-DB human TR gene sequences. A later analysis assigned CDR3 sequences and most-parsimonious VDJ recombination scenarios with the TCRdist pipeline. In a later analysis, each TCR beta chain was defined by its CDR3 amino acid sequence together with its V-gene family, and reads without a unique V-gene family were excluded. A later analysis removed roughly 590 highly shared, low-generation-probability nucleotide sequences to deal with suspected cross-contamination and a sequencing artifact. In a later analysis, a clonal expansion index was calculated for each public chain from normalized within-repertoire ranks of inferred template counts. In a later analysis, generation probabilities were computed with a VDJ recombination model fitted to out-of-frame rearrangements, and the resulting probabilities were checked against IGoR. A later analysis scored TCR-TCR, TCR-HLA and TCR-CMV co-occurrence with hypergeometric tests, applying a repertoire-size bias correction to TCR pairs. False discovery rates were estimated in a later analysis by permuting HLA or CMV assignments 20 times. In a later analysis, co-occurring TCRs were grouped with DBSCAN, and TCRdist sequence similarity was added when clustering was performed within HLA-allele-positive subsets. Repertoires with fewer than 30,000 or more than 120,000 public chains were left out of co-occurrence clustering, as were four to six repertoires with anomalous nucleotide sharing. What TCRdb holds here is the immuneACCESS table cut down to in-frame rearrangements. Part of the clones is not present; checked against another copy, under half of the missing clones reflect an unresolved V gene, and the others are unexplained. The V and J calls and clone size come from that table; D and trimming were worked out from the DNA. The sample table contains approximately 100,000 clones; only one count was recorded for about 78% of them. Of the sample, around 10% falls within the top ten clones.

The cohort was made up of roughly 670 healthy bone marrow donors. Cohort members were all nominally healthy when sampled, although unrecorded immune exposures were likely present. The donor tested CMV seropositive, placing the donor among the approximately 310 seropositive members of the cohort. Every donor gave a peripheral blood sample, and the peripheral blood mononuclear cells from that sample were used for TCR beta sequencing. The Qiagen DNeasy Blood Extraction Kit was used to extract genomic DNA from the blood cell samples. The V gene is TRBV18 and the J gene is TRBJ1-2; D gene: possibly TRBD1, on 5 matching bases. The clonotype originates from a middle-aged woman in good health and CMV-seropositive. Sequencing input: PBMCs. In nucleotide form, the sequence is TGTGCCAGCTCACCGGGGGGACCGACCTATGGCTACACCTTC. Its translation reads: CASSPGGPTYGYTF.